This T cell receptor beta chain was captured by sequencing in a study of T cell responses to AZD1222 COVID-19 vaccine. Whole-study findings and limits: There were mostly white British donors and more females than males, and clonal diversity was possibly underestimated.

The length of the CDR3 is 14 residues. Germline V gene lookup returns CDR1 SGDLS and CDR2 YYNGEE. V lost 0 bases, J lost 7 bases, and 4 bases stayed unmatched. The protocol was immunoSEQ multiplex PCR, while the TCRdb copy is restricted to in-frame clones and leaves out a portion. Among 150,000 or so clones, 80% to 95% were seen once, and the ten largest hold roughly 3%. Worth noting for this clone: The antigen remains undetermined.

The V call is TRBV9, the J call TRBJ2-7, with 10 bases that match TRBD2. The source of this sequence is an adult who received the AZD1222 COVID-19 vaccine. The sample was peripheral blood, taken 28 days after the second AZD1222 dose. The CDR3 protein is CASSVEAGGREQYF. Here the CDR3 DNA reads TGTGCCAGCAGCGTAGAAGCGGGAGGGCGGGAGCAGTACTTC.